This paragraph reports one TCR beta chain. Its target is not known. This sample is part of a study of vaccination effects on CD4 cells after COVID-19. Assay used: immunoSEQ multiplex PCR; TCRdb lists only in-frame clones, some missing. The profile shows 17,000 or so clones, over 65% of them singletons. Trimming removed 5 bases at V and 3 bases at J, with 16 bases between. Germline CDR1 and CDR2: SGHNT and YYREEE (reference sequence). The CDR3 has 15 amino acids. Before sequencing took place, the ViraFEST assay used viral peptide pools to expand antigen-specific CD4+ T cells. After roughly 11 days in culture, the CD4+ T cells were isolated. The infection with SARS-CoV-2 (confirmed by PCR) occurred in this person between March and December 2020. The vaccine given was either BNT162b2 or mRNA-1273, in two doses.

The sample in question was CD4+ T cells from PBMCs cultured with SARS-CoV-2 spike peptides, obtained after COVID-19 vaccination. The sequence derives from a human donor who had a prior SARS-CoV-2 infection. This rearrangement joins TRBV5-4 to TRBJ2-3; D is perhaps TRBD1 (5 bases). The CDR3 spells CASRGSRRGTDTQYF. The CDR3 region has the DNA TGTGCCAGCAGAGGAAGTCGTAGGGGAACAGATACGCAGTATTTT.